The rows below give T cell receptor beta chains drawn from one sample of a study of cytomegalovirus exposure and HLA in healthy donors. Profiled with immunoSEQ multiplex PCR; TCRdb holds only in-frame clones, not every one. The sample records approximately 79,000 clones, roughly 79% being singletons. Sequencing used PBMCs. These receptors were obtained from a man aged 35-49 years in good health and CMV-seronegative. CDR3s include the opening cysteine and the closing phenylalanine or tryptophan. Fields, in order: V gene, J gene, clone size, CDR3 protein. Where a row states a size, it is once, few, many or the class of an expanded clone; other rows omit it.

>TRBV9|TRBJ2-7|once
CASSRDSSEQYF
>TRBV19|TRBJ2-4|NA
CASNEKPGLAGENIQYF
>TRBV9|TRBJ1-2|NA
CASSLTTDNYGYTF
>TRBV5-1|TRBJ2-7|once
CASSLASGSPYEQYF
>TRBV6-6|TRBJ2-7|NA
CASSSSDSYEQYF
>TRBV5-6|TRBJ2-5|few
CASSPGQGKGTQYF
>TRBV18|TRBJ1-5|once
CASSQRQGNQPQHF
>TRBV6-1|TRBJ2-7|NA
CASKPGGMVSYEQYF
>TRBV28|TRBJ2-1|NA
CASRAGGYNEQFF
>TRBV2|TRBJ2-5|NA
CASSEASTPLGAQYF
>TRBV12-5|TRBJ1-2|NA
CASGLPPSTGRGYTF
>TRBV6-5|TRBJ1-4|NA
CASSRGEKLFF
>TRBV28|TRBJ2-2|NA
CASIAGDLDGELFF
>TRBV29-1|TRBJ1-1|NA
CSGGNTGEAFF
>TRBV30|TRBJ1-1|NA
CAWSVEGAGEAFF
>TRBV19|TRBJ2-2|once
CASTKAGGNTGELFF
>TRBV7-9|TRBJ2-2|NA
CASSLERGRTGELFF
>TRBV28|TRBJ2-7|NA
CASSSQRYEQYF
>TRBV4-1|TRBJ1-2|NA
CATSQTRAVYGYTF
>TRBV28|TRBJ1-5|NA
CASSLMNRDRTYSNQPQHF
>TRBV14|TRBJ2-5|NA
CASSPAGAETQYF
>TRBV6-5|TRBJ1-6|NA
CAATGGGGNSPLHF